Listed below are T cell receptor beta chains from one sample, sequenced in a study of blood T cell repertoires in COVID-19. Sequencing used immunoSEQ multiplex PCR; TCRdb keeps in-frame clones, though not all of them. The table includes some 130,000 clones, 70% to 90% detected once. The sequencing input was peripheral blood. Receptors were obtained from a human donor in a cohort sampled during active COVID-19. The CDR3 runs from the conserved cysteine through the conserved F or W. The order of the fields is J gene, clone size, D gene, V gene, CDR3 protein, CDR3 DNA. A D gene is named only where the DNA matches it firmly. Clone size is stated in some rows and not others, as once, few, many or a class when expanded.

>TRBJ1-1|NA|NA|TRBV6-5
CASSPREIYYTEAFF
TGTGCCAGCAGTCCCCGGGAGATATATTACACTGAAGCTTTCTTT
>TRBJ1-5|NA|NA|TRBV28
CASWTPGQSNQPQHF
TGTGCCAGCTGGACCCCGGGACAAAGCAATCAGCCCCAGCATTTT
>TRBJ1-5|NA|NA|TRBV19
CASSIFPGPQHF
TGTGCCAGTAGTATTTTCCCCGGGCCCCAGCATTTT
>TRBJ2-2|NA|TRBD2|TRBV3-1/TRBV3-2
CASSQVAAGGNTGELFF
TGTGCCAGCAGCCAAGTGGCAGCGGGGGGGAACACCGGGGAGCTGTTTTTT
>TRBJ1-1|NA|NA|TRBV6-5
CASRGSRGNTEAFF
TGTGCCAGCAGGGGGTCAAGGGGGAACACTGAAGCTTTCTTT
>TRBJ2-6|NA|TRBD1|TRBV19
CASSPGQGKLSGANVLTF
TGTGCCAGTAGTCCCGGACAGGGGAAACTCTCTGGGGCCAACGTCCTGACTTTC
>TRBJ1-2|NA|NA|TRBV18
CASSPEQGDYGYTF
TGTGCCAGCTCACCTGAACAGGGAGACTATGGCTACACCTTC
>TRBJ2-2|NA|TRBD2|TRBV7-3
CASSRGLAGGITGELFF
TGTGCCAGCAGCCGAGGACTAGCGGGGGGTATCACCGGGGAGCTGTTTTTT
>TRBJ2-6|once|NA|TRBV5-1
CASSLWTRDSGANVLTF
TGCGCCAGCAGCTTGTGGACCAGGGATTCTGGGGCCAACGTCCTGACTTTC
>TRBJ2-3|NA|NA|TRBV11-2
CASTSGTDTQYF
TGTGCCTCTACGAGTGGCACAGATACGCAGTATTTT
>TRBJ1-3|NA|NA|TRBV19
CASSIADSGNTIYF
TGTGCCAGTAGTATTGCGGACTCTGGAAACACCATATATTTT
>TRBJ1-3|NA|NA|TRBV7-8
CASSLIGNTIYF
TGTGCCAGCAGCTTAATAGGAAACACCATATATTTT
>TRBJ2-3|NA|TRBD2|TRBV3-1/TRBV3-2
CASSQGRLAYTDTQYF
TGTGCCAGCAGCCAAGGAAGACTAGCTTACACAGATACGCAGTATTTT
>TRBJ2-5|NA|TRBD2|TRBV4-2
CASSLHGRGEAQETQYF
TGTGCCAGCAGCCTTCATGGGCGGGGGGAGGCTCAAGAGACCCAGTACTTC
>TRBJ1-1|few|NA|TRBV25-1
CASYGTEAFF
TGTGCCAGCTACGGGACTGAAGCTTTCTTT